The clone carrying this T cell receptor (beta chain) was detected a few times. Its antigen is not identified. Uncontrolled infection, other autoimmune disease, pregnancy and lactation each barred patients from inclusion. Amplification of TCR beta CDR3 regions used RNA as the template. The TCR CDR3 first-round RT-PCR relied on the HTBI primer set. TCRdb re-derived calls from the multiplex PCR reads in MiXCR, one entry per CDR3 protein. Of some 530,000 distinct CDR3 sequences in the sample, roughly 23% are singletons; the top ten hold 49%. The germline gives CDR1 DFQATT, CDR2 SNEGSKA (reference sequence). The CDR3 sequence is 11 residues long. The V and J ends lost 6 bases and 9 bases respectively, with 12 bases between them. These data originate in a study of T cells in Graves' hyperthyroidism and ophthalmopathy. Study information: The authors collected peripheral blood at initial diagnosis, before any treatment. General study findings and limits: Most expanded thyroid clonotypes above 0.001 recurred in blood. A model of 13 V-J features distinguished ophthalmopathy from stable hyperthyroidism.

The sample comprised blood. The gene calls are TRBV20-1 and TRBJ2-1; unclear D gene. The receptor was isolated from a woman in her 70s with Graves' ophthalmopathy. Here the CDR3 reads CSARPGPEQFF. CDR3 sequence (DNA): TGCAGTGCCCGGCCTGGTCCTGAGCAGTTCTTC.